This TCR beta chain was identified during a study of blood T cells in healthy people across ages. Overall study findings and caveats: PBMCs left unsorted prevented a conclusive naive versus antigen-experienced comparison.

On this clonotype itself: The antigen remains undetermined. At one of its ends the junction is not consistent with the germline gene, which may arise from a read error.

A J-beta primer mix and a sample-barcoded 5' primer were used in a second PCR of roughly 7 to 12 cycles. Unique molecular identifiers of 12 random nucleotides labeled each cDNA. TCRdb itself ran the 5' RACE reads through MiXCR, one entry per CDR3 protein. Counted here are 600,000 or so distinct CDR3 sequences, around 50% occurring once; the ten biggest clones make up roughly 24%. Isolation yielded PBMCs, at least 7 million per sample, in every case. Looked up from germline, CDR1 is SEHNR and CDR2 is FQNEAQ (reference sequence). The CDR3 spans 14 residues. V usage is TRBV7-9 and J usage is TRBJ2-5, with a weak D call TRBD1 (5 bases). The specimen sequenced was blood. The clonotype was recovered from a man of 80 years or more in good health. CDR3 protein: CASSPWGVQETRYF. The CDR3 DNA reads TGTGCCAGCAGCCCCTGGGGCGTACAAGAGACCCGGTACTTC.